The 29 T cell receptor beta chains reported below all come from one sample, sequenced in a study of monozygotic twins with inflammatory bowel disease. Reanalyzing the 5' RACE reads, TCRdb keeps one entry per CDR3 protein, without DNA. This sample contains about 210,000 distinct CDR3 sequences. The sequencing input was blood. These receptors came from a human donor with ulcerative colitis or Crohn's disease, or a healthy co-twin of an affected twin (not recorded which).

The chain recombines TRBV2 with TRBJ2-3; there is no DNA to check the TCRdb D call of TRBD2. The CDR3 contains 14 residues. Germline values: CDR1 SNHLY, CDR2 FYNNEI. The CDR3 loop is CASSRGRGTDTQYF.

This sequence joins TRBV2 and TRBJ1-1; there is no DNA to check the TCRdb D call of TRBD1. Germline V CDR1 and CDR2: SNHLY, FYNNEI. CDR3 length: 14 amino acids. The CDR3 reads CASSPLPGQGEAFF.

The chain recombines TRBV20-1 with TRBJ2-1; the TCRdb D gene call, TRBD2, has no DNA to confirm it. The CDR3 spans 15 residues. Germline assignment: CDR1 DFQATT and CDR2 SNEGSKA (reference sequence). CDR3 residues: CSASPGTSGRNEQFF.

This sequence joins TRBV14 and TRBJ2-1; no DNA is available, so the TRBD2 call from TCRdb remains unchecked. There are 16 residues in the CDR3. Germline CDR1 is SGHDN and CDR2 is FVKESK. The CDR3 loop reads CASSRDQRGGYNEQFF.

The gene calls are TRBV7-9 and TRBJ2-3. From germline, CDR1 is SEHNR and CDR2 FQNEAQ (reference sequence). The CDR3 totals 16 residues. The CDR3 protein is CASSSPYGVGTDTQYF.

The genes are TRBV20-1 and TRBJ2-3; the D gene TCRdb calls, TRBD2, cannot be checked with no DNA. CDR1 is DFQATT, CDR2 SNEGSKA, per germline (reference sequence). CDR3 length: 14 residues. CDR3 residues: CSALAGGQGDTQYF.

The gene calls are TRBV7-2 and TRBJ1-1. This CDR3 is 15 amino acids long. Germline V lookup: CDR1 SGHTA, CDR2 FQGNSA. CDR3 loop: CASSLRGYRNTEAFF.

The chain couples TRBV18 to TRBJ1-2; without DNA, the TCRdb call of TRBD1 cannot be checked. There are 17 residues in the CDR3. Germline V gives CDR1 KGHSH, CDR2 LQKENI. CDR3 region: CASSPMTAAGGDYGYTF. Variable domain in full (rest from reference TRBV18 and TRBJ1-2): NAGVMQNPRHLVRRRGQEARLRCSPMKGHSHVYWYRQLPEEGLKFMVYLQKENIIDESGMPKERFSAEFPKEGPSILRIQQVVRGDSAAYFCASSPMTAAGGDYGYTFGSGTRLTVV.

This chain joins TRBV27 and TRBJ1-5. CDR1 and CDR2 from the germline V gene are MNHEY and SMNVEV (reference sequence). There are 19 residues in the CDR3. CDR3 protein: CASSLDLSLVGNSNQPQHF.

V gene TRBV25-1 combines with J gene TRBJ2-5; with no DNA, the TCRdb D assignment of TRBD2 cannot be verified. This CDR3 has 15 residues. Germline CDR1 MGHDK, CDR2 SYGVNS. Here the CDR3 reads CASSDMRVMGETQYF.

The chain links TRBV2 to TRBJ2-1; TCRdb names TRBD1, which stays unverified in the absence of DNA. The CDR3 totals 14 residues. CDR1 is SNHLY, CDR2 FYNNEI, per germline. The CDR3 sequence: CASSLQGRRNEQFF.

The rearrangement uses TRBV20-1 and TRBJ2-1; TCRdb designates TRBD1, a call that cannot be tested without DNA. CDR3 length: 14 amino acids. The germline gives CDR1 DFQATT, CDR2 SNEGSKA (reference sequence). CDR3 residues: CSVKPGQGTNEQFF.

The chain carries TRBV12-3 or TRBV12-4 and TRBJ1-1. The length of the CDR3 is 13 residues. The CDR3 spells CASSRSHVGEAFF.

V gene TRBV4-3 combines with J gene TRBJ2-5; the TCRdb D gene call, TRBD2, has no DNA to confirm it. This CDR3 is 14 amino acids long. Germline V lookup: CDR1 LGHNA, CDR2 YSLEER. CDR3 amino acids: CASSQRGLEETQYF.

V and J are TRBV6-6 and TRBJ1-2. The germline CDR1 and CDR2 sequences are MNHNY and SVGAGI (reference sequence). The CDR3 is 11 amino acids. The CDR3 reads CASSYGAFYTF.

The CDR3 sequence is CSVALNSAVHEQYF. This chain links TRBV29-1 with TRBJ2-7; checking the TCRdb D call of TRBD2 is not possible without DNA. Germline V gives CDR1 SQVTM, CDR2 ANQGSEA. CDR3 length: 14 amino acids.

The chain carries TRBV5-1 and TRBJ2-5; the D call of TRBD2 rests on TCRdb alone, since no DNA is present to check it. The CDR3 extends over 16 amino acids. Per germline, CDR1 SGHRS and CDR2 YFSETQ. The chain's CDR3 is CASSSRDSKVQETQYF.

V is TRBV19 and J is TRBJ2-3; TCRdb's assignment of TRBD1 cannot be checked, as there is no DNA. Germline-derived CDR1 and CDR2 are LNHDA and SQIVND (reference sequence). The CDR3 has 15 amino acids. The chain's CDR3 is CASSMAPVGTDTQYF.

CDR3 in amino acids: CASSLSGQNNEQFF. This chain uses TRBV12-3 or TRBV12-4 with TRBJ2-1; lacking DNA, the TRBD1 call made by TCRdb goes unchecked. There are 14 residues in the CDR3.

V and J are TRBV5-1 and TRBJ1-4; without DNA, the TCRdb call of TRBD1 cannot be checked. The CDR3 is 16 amino acids. Germline CDR1 is SGHRS and CDR2 is YFSETQ. The CDR3 loop reads CASSETTGGRGEKLFF.

The chain links TRBV5-1 to TRBJ2-1; the D call from TCRdb, TRBD2, cannot be confirmed without DNA. The CDR3 spans 16 residues. CDR1 is SGHRS and CDR2 is YFSETQ in the germline V gene. The CDR3 reads CASSLASGGLYNEQFF.

The chain combines TRBV24-1 with TRBJ2-3; TCRdb picks TRBD1, but there is no DNA to check that call. The CDR3 is made up of 15 amino acids. Germline values: CDR1 KGHDR, CDR2 SFDVKD. CDR3 amino acids: CATSDFTRGTDTQYF.

The rearrangement joins TRBV7-2 to TRBJ2-1; TCRdb outputs TRBD1, but without DNA this stays unchecked. This CDR3 is built from 13 residues. The germline CDR1 and CDR2 sequences are SGHTA and FQGNSA. CDR3 region: CASTRSPGNEQFF.

The rearrangement uses TRBV11-2 and TRBJ2-3; TCRdb indicates TRBD1, and absent DNA this call remains unverified. Germline V CDR1 and CDR2: SGHAT, FQNNGV. The CDR3 is made up of 14 amino acids. CDR3 residues: CASSLDVGGATQYF.

The V call is TRBV7-2, the J call TRBJ1-5; TCRdb's D call, TRBD1, is unchecked because there is no DNA. The CDR3 totals 17 residues. Germline lookup yields CDR1 SGHTA and CDR2 FQGNSA. The CDR3 reads CASSLGQGMAGNQPQHF.

This chain's CDR3 is CASSPNPTSGSYNEQFF. V usage is TRBV5-1 and J usage is TRBJ2-1; TCRdb outputs TRBD2, but without DNA this stays unchecked. The CDR3 is made up of 17 amino acids. Germline loops: CDR1 SGHRS, CDR2 YFSETQ.

V is TRBV7-2 and J is TRBJ1-6. The CDR3 contains 14 residues. Per the germline V gene, CDR1 is SGHTA and CDR2 is FQGNSA. CDR3 amino acids: CASSSTFGGSPLHF. Full variable domain (outside the CDR3, taken from reference TRBV7-2 and TRBJ1-6): GAGVSQSPSNKVTEKGKDVELRCDPISGHTALYWYRQSLGQGLEFLIYFQGNSAPDKSGLPSDRFSAERTGGSVSTLTIQRTQQEDSAVYLCASSSTFGGSPLHFGNGTRLTVT.

The chain combines TRBV7-2 with TRBJ2-1; TCRdb names TRBD2, which stays unverified in the absence of DNA. This CDR3 has 16 amino acids. Per germline, CDR1 SGHTA and CDR2 FQGNSA. The CDR3 sequence is CASSPGLAGGQNEQFF.

V and J are TRBV6-1 and TRBJ2-7; with no DNA, the TCRdb D assignment of TRBD1 cannot be verified. From germline, CDR1 is MNHNS and CDR2 SASEGT. The CDR3 is 14 amino acids. The CDR3 loop is CASTPSGTTYEQYF.